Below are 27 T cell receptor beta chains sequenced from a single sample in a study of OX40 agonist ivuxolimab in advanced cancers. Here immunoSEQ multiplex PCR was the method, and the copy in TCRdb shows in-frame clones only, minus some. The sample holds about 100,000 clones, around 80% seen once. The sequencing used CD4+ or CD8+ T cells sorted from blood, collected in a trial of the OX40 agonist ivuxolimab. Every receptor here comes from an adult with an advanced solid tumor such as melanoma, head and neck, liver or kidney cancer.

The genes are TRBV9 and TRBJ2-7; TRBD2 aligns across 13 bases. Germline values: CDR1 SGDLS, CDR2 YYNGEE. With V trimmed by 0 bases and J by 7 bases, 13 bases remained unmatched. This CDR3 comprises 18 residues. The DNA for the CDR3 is TGTGCCAGCAGCGTAGGCCCATCGACTAGCGGGAGGACTGGGGAGCAGTACTTC. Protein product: CASSVGPSTSGRTGEQYF.

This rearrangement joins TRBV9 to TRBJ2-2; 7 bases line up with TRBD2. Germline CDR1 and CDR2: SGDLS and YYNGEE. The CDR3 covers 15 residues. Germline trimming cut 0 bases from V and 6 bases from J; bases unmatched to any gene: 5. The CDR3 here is CASSVVGGAAGELFF. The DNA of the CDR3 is TGTGCCAGCAGCGTAGTGGGAGGGGCCGCCGGGGAGCTGTTTTTT.

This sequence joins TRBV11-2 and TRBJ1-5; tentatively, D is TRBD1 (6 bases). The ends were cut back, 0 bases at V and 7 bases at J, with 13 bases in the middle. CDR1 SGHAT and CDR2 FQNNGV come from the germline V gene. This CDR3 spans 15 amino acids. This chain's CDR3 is CASSLDGGPSQPQHF. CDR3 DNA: TGTGCCAGCAGCTTAGACGGGGGGCCCAGCCAGCCCCAGCATTTT.

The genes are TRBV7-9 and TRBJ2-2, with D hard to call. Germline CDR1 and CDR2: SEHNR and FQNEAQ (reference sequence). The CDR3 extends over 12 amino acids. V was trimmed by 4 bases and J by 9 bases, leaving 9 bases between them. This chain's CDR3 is CASSSGVWELFF. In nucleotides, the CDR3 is TGTGCCAGCAGCTCCGGAGTCTGGGAGCTGTTTTTT. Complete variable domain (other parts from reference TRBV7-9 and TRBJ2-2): DTGVSQNPRHKITKRGQNVTFRCDPISEHNRLYWYRQTLGQGPEFLTYFQNEAQLEKSRLLSDRFSAERPKGSFSTLEIQRTEQGDSAMYLCASSSGVWELFFGEGSRLTVL.

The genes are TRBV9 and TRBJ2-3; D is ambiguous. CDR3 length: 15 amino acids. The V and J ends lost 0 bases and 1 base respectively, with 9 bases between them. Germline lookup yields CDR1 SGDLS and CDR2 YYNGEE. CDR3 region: CASSVESSGTDTQYF. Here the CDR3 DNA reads TGTGCCAGCAGCGTAGAGTCCAGCGGCACAGATACGCAGTATTTT.

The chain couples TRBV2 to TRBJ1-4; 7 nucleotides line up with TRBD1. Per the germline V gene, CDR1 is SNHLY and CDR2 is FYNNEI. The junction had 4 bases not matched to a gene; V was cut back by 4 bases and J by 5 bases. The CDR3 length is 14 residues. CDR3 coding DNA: TGTGCCAGCAGTGTAGGGGACAGAAATGAAAAACTGTTTTTT. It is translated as CASSVGDRNEKLFF.

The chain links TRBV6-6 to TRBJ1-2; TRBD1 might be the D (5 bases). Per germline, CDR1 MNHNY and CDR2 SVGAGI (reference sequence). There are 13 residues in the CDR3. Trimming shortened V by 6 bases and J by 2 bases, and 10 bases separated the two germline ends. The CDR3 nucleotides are TGTGCCAGCAGCCTCGGACACAACTATGGCTACACCTTC. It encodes CASSLGHNYGYTF.

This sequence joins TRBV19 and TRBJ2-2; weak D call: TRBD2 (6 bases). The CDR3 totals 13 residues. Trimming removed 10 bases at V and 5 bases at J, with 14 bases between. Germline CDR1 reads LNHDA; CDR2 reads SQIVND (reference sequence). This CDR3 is CATDSGGTGELFF. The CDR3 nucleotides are TGTGCCACCGACTCAGGAGGGACCGGGGAGCTGTTTTTT.

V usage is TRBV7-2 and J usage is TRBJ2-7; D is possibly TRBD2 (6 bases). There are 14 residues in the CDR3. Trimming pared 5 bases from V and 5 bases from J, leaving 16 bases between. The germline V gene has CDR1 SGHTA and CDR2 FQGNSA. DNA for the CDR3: TGTGCCAGCAGCCTAGGAGGGGAAGGGCACGAGCAGTACTTC. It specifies CASSLGGEGHEQYF.

The CDR3: CASSQDDYF. CDR3 nucleotide sequence: TGCGCCAGCAGCCAAGATGATTACTTC. The chain couples TRBV4-1 to TRBJ2-7; D gene ambiguous. Looked up from germline, CDR1 is MGHRA and CDR2 is YSYEKL. The V gene lost 0 bases and the J gene lost 13 bases, with 4 bases spanning the gap. This CDR3 is 9 amino acids long.

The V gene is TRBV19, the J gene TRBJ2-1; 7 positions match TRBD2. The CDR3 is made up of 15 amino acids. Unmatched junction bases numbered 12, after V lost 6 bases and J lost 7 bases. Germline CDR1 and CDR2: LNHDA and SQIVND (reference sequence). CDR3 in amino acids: CASSQRTSRLNEQFF. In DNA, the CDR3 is TGTGCCAGTAGCCAGAGGACTAGTAGGTTAAATGAGCAGTTCTTC.

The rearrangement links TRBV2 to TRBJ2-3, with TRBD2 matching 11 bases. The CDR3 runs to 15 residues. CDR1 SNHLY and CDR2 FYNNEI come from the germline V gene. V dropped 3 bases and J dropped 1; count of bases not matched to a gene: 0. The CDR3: CASSEGLAGTDTQYF. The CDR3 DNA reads TGTGCCAGCAGTGAGGGACTAGCGGGCACAGATACGCAGTATTTT.

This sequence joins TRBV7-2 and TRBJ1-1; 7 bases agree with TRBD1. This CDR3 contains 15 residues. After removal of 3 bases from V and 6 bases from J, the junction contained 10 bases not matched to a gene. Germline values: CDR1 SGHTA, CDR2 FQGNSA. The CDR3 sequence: CASSFPGTAFAEAFF. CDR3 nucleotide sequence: TGTGCCAGCAGCTTCCCCGGGACAGCGTTTGCTGAAGCTTTCTTT. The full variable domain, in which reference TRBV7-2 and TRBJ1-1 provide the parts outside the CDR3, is GAGVSQSPSNKVTEKGKDVELRCDPISGHTALYWYRQSLGQGLEFLIYFQGNSAPDKSGLPSDRFSAERTGGSVSTLTIQRTQQEDSAVYLCASSFPGTAFAEAFFGQGTRLTVV.

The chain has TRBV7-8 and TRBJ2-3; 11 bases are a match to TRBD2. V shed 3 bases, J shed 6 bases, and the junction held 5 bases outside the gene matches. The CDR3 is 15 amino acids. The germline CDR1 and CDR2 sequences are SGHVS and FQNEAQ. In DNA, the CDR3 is TGTGCCAGCAGCTTTAGCGGGGGGGCCGGGGATACGCAGTATTTT. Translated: CASSFSGGAGDTQYF. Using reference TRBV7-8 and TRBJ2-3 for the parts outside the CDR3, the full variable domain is GAGVSQSPRYKVAKRGQDVALRCDPISGHVSLFWYQQALGQGPEFLTYFQNEAQLDKSGLPSDRFFAERPEGSVSTLKIQRTQQEDSAVYLCASSFSGGAGDTQYFGPGTRLTVL.

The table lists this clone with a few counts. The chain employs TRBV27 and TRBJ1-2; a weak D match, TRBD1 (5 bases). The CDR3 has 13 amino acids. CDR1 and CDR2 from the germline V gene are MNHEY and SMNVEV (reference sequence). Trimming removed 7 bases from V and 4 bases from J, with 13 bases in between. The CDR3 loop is CASTGLGVYGYTF. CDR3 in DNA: TGTGCCAGCACCGGGCTAGGGGTCTATGGCTACACCTTC.

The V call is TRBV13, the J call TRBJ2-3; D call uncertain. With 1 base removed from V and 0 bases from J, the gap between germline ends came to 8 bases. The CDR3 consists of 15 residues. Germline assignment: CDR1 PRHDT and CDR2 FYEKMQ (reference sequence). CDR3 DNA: TGTGCCAGCAGCTTAGAGACAACTAGCACAGATACGCAGTATTTT. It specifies CASSLETTSTDTQYF.

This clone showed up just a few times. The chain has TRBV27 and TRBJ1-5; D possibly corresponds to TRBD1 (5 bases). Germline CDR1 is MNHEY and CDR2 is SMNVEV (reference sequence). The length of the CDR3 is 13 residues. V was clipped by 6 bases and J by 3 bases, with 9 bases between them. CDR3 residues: CASRSGFNQPQHF. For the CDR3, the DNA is TGTGCCAGCAGGTCAGGGTTCAATCAGCCCCAGCATTTT.

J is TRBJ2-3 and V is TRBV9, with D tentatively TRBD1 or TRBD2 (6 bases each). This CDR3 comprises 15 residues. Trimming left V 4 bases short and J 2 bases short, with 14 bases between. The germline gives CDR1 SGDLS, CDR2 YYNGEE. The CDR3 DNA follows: TGTGCCAGCAGCCCGGCGGGGACACCCACAGATACGCAGTATTTT. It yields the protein CASSPAGTPTDTQYF.

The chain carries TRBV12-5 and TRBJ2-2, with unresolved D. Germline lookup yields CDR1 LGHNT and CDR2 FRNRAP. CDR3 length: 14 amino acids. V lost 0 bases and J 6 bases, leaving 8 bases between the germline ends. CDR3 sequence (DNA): TGTGCTAGTGGTTTGGTACTTGGTGCCGGGGAGCTGTTTTTT. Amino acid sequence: CASGLVLGAGELFF.

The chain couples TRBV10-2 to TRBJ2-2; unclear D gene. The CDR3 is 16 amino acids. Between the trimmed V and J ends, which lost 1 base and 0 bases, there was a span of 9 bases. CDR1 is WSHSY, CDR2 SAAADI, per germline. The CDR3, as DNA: TGCGCCAGCAGTGAGTGGCGGAGCGCGAACACCGGGGAGCTGTTTTTT. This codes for CASSEWRSANTGELFF.

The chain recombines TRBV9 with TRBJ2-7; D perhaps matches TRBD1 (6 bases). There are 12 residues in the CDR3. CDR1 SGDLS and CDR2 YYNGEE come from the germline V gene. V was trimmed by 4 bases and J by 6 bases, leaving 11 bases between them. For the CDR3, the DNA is TGTGCCAGCAGCATACAGGGCGGCGAGCAGTACTTC. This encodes CASSIQGGEQYF.

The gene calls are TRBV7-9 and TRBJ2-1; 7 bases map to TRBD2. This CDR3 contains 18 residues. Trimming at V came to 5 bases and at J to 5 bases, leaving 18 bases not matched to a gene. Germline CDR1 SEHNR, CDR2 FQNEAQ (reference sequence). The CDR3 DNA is TGTGCCAGCAGCCGACTCACTGCTTGGGCGGGAGTTCACAATGAGCAGTTCTTC. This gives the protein CASSRLTAWAGVHNEQFF.

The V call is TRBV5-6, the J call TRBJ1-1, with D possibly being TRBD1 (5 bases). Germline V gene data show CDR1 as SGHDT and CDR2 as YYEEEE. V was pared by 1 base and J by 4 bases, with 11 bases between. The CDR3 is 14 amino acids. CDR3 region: CASSLSQGFTEAFF. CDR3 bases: TGTGCCAGCAGCTTGTCGCAGGGCTTCACTGAAGCTTTCTTT. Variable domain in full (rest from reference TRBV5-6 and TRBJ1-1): DAGVTQSPTHLIKTRGQQVTLRCSPKSGHDTVSWYQQALGQGPQFIFQYYEEEERQRGNFPDRFSGHQFPNYSSELNVNALLLGDSALYLCASSLSQGFTEAFFGQGTRLTVV.

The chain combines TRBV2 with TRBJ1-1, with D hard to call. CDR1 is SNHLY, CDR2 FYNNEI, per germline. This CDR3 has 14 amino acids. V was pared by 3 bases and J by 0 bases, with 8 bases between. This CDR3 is CASSEEILNTEAFF. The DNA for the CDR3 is TGTGCCAGCAGTGAGGAGATCCTGAACACTGAAGCTTTCTTT.

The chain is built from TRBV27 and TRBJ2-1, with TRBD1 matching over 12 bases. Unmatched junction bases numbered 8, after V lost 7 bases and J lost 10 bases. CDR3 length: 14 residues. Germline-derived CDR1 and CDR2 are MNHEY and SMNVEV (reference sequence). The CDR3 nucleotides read TGTGCCAGCAATCCGGGACAGGGGGCAGGGGAGCAGTTCTTC. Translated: CASNPGQGAGEQFF.

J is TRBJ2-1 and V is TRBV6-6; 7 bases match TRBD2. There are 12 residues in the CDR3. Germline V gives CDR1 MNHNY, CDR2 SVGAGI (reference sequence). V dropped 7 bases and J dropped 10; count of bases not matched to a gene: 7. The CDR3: CASNRLAGEQFF. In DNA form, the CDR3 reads TGTGCCAGCAACCGACTAGCTGGGGAGCAGTTCTTC.

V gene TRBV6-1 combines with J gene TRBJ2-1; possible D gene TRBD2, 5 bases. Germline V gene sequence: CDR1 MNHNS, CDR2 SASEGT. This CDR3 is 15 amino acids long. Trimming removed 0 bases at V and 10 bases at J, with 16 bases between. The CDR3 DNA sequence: TGTGCCAGCAGTGAAGCGCTGGCGGGTAGGAAAGAGCAGTTCTTC. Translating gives CASSEALAGRKEQFF.